These T cell receptor beta chains were read from a single sample in a study of blood T cell repertoires in COVID-19. Assay used: immunoSEQ multiplex PCR; TCRdb lists only in-frame clones, some missing. The sample yields over 110,000 clones, roughly 82% seen once. Input material: peripheral blood. The receptors were gathered from a man aged 60-69 years with active or convalescent COVID-19. Each CDR3 is given with its conserved first and last residue. A D gene is named only where the DNA matches it firmly. Some rows mark clone size as missing; the rest say once, few, many or name a class of expanded clone.

-,TRBJ1-2,-,TRBV7-2,TGTGCCAGCAGCTTAGTTGGGGCACCCAATGGCTACACCTTC,CASSLVGAPNGYTF
-,TRBJ1-5,TRBD1,TRBV19,TGTGCCAGTAGTACGCCCAGACAGGGAGTCATCCTGCCCCAGCATTTT,CASSTPRQGVILPQHF
-,TRBJ1-2,TRBD1,TRBV15,TGTGCCACCAGCAGGGACAGGGGGGCCTATGGCTACACCTTC,CATSRDRGAYGYTF
once,TRBJ1-2,TRBD1,TRBV4-1,TGCGCCAGCAGCCCCGCAGGGGGAAACTATGGCTACACCTTC,CASSPAGGNYGYTF
once,TRBJ2-3,-,TRBV19,TGTGCCAGTAGTATGCTTGCGGGGGCTCCCGAGAATACGCAGTATTTT,CASSMLAGAPENTQYF
-,TRBJ1-3,TRBD1,TRBV30,TGTGCCTGGAGTAAGGACAGGGGGAATGGAAACACCATATATTTT,CAWSKDRGNGNTIYF
few,TRBJ2-1,TRBD2,TRBV7-2,TGTGCCAGCAGCTCCGGGACTAGCGGTGTGAGTGAGCAGTTCTTC,CASSSGTSGVSEQFF
-,TRBJ1-2,-,TRBV6-5,TGTGCCAGCAGTAAGGACTTAGCTAACTATGGCTACACCTTC,CASSKDLANYGYTF
-,TRBJ1-3,-,TRBV19,TGTGCCAGTAGTAACGGGGGTTCTGGAAACACCATATATTTT,CASSNGGSGNTIYF
-,TRBJ1-1,-,TRBV7-8,TGTGCCAGCACCCCCAGAGGGAACACTGAAGCTTTCTTT,CASTPRGNTEAFF
-,TRBJ2-5,TRBD2,TRBV6-6,TGTGCCAGCAGCCGGGGGGGCCTCGCTGGGGAGACCCAGTACTTC,CASSRGGLAGETQYF
-,TRBJ2-7,TRBD2,TRBV19,TGTGCCAGTAGTAGGACCTCTAGCGGGATTACCTACGAGCAGTACTTC,CASSRTSSGITYEQYF
-,TRBJ2-7,TRBD2,TRBV12-5,TGTGCTAGTGGGCTGGGACTAGCGGGGCCATACGAGCAGTACTTC,CASGLGLAGPYEQYF
-,TRBJ2-2,-,TRBV6-5,TGTGCCAGCAGAAAACATCACACCGGGGAGCTGTTTTTT,CASRKHHTGELFF
-,TRBJ2-3,TRBD2,TRBV11-2,TGTGCCAGCAGCCTAAGGACTAGCGGGGTCTACTTAGATACGCAGTATTTT,CASSLRTSGVYLDTQYF
-,TRBJ1-3,-,TRBV2,TGTGCCAGCACTAATTTCGGGAACTCTGGAAACACCATATATTTT,CASTNFGNSGNTIYF
few,TRBJ2-3,TRBD2,TRBV9,TGTGCCAGCAGCGTAGGGGGACTAGCAAGCGATACGCAGTATTTT,CASSVGGLASDTQYF
-,TRBJ2-1,-,TRBV6-5,TGTGCCAGCAGTTACTCGGTTTACCCCGGAGTAGGTGAGCAGTTCTTC,CASSYSVYPGVGEQFF
-,TRBJ2-1,-,TRBV11-3,TGTGCCAGCAGCTTATTTCTTTCAGGGGATGAGCAGTTCTTC,CASSLFLSGDEQFF
few,TRBJ1-4,-,TRBV2,TGTGCCAGCAGTTACAGGGTCTCCGGTGAAAAACTGTTTTTT,CASSYRVSGEKLFF
-,TRBJ1-1,-,TRBV9,TGTGCCAGCAGCGTCGCTGCCAAGTCCGGGACACTGAACACTGAAGCTTTCTTT,CASSVAAKSGTLNTEAFF
-,TRBJ1-1,TRBD1,TRBV6-5,TGTGCCAGCACAGGACAGGGAACGAACACTGAAGCTTTCTTT,CASTGQGTNTEAFF
-,TRBJ2-1,TRBD1,TRBV10-1,TGCGCCAGCAGTGACCGAGGGGGCCACCCCTACAATGAGCAGTTCTTC,CASSDRGGHPYNEQFF
-,TRBJ2-1,TRBD2,TRBV30,TGTGCCTGGACTGGACTAGTACCTCCTAATGAGCAGTTCTTC,CAWTGLVPPNEQFF
-,TRBJ2-5,-,TRBV5-4,TGTGCCAGCAGCCCGGGGAGAGAGACCCAGTACTTC,CASSPGRETQYF
-,TRBJ2-6,TRBD2,TRBV2,TGTGCCAGCAGTGAGCTAGCGGGGGTCTCTGGGGCCAACGTCCTGACTTTC,CASSELAGVSGANVLTF
-,TRBJ2-6,-,TRBV11-2,TGTGCCAGCAGCCTCACAGGGTCTGGGGCCAACGTCCTGACTTTC,CASSLTGSGANVLTF
-,TRBJ1-2,TRBD1,TRBV19,TGTGCCAGTAGCCGACAGGGCACCTATGGCTACACCTTC,CASSRQGTYGYTF
few,TRBJ2-7,TRBD2,TRBV10-3,TGTGCCATCAGTCCTAGCGGGGGGGGCCCCTACGAGCAGTACTTC,CAISPSGGGPYEQYF
-,TRBJ1-2,-,TRBV7-9,TGTGCCAGCAGCCTTACGTCGGTTTACCTTGGTGGCTACACCTTC,CASSLTSVYLGGYTF
-,TRBJ1-6,-,TRBV30,TGTGCCTGGAAAAACCAGGGCAATGGTCCCCTCCACTTT,CAWKNQGNGPLHF
-,TRBJ1-1,TRBD1,TRBV5-1,TGCGCCAGCAGCTTATCGAACAGGGGAAGCACTGAAGCTTTCTTT,CASSLSNRGSTEAFF
-,TRBJ2-2,-,TRBV5-5,TGTGCCAGCAGCTTGGGGGGCTTCGGGACCGGGGAGCTGTTTTTT,CASSLGGFGTGELFF
-,TRBJ1-1,-,TRBV28,TGTGCCAGCGATTTCGGTGGTTCTAGGCTCGCTGAAGCTTTCTTT,CASDFGGSRLAEAFF
-,TRBJ1-3,TRBD1,TRBV6-5,TGTGCCAGCAGCGACACAGGGGGCTCTGGAAACACCATATATTTT,CASSDTGGSGNTIYF
-,TRBJ1-2,TRBD1,TRBV6-5,TGTGCCAGCAGGATAGACAGGGGCGGTTATGGCTACACCTTC,CASRIDRGGYGYTF
-,TRBJ2-3,TRBD2,TRBV9,TGTGCCAGCAGCGCCATACTAGCGTTCGGGACAGATACGCAGTATTTT,CASSAILAFGTDTQYF
-,TRBJ1-1,-,TRBV7-2,TGTGCCAGCAGCTTACAGGGGAACACTGAAGCTTTCTTT,CASSLQGNTEAFF
-,TRBJ2-1,TRBD2,TRBV7-7,TGTGCCAGCAGCACAACTAGCGGGAGTACCGATGAGCAGTTCTTC,CASSTTSGSTDEQFF
-,TRBJ2-5,-,TRBV19,TGTGCCAGTAGCCCGGGACAAGATCAAGAGACCCAGTACTTC,CASSPGQDQETQYF
-,TRBJ1-2,-,TRBV4-3,TGCGCCAGCAGCCAAGAAGCAGGGGTAGGCTATGGCTACACCTTC,CASSQEAGVGYGYTF
-,TRBJ2-7,TRBD1,TRBV12-3/TRBV12-4,TGTGCCAGCAGTCCAGGGGGCTCCTACGAGCAGTACTTC,CASSPGGSYEQYF
-,TRBJ2-5,TRBD2,TRBV7-8,TGTGCCAGCAGCTTATCCCGAACTAGCGGGAGTCTCAAGACCCAGTACTTC,CASSLSRTSGSLKTQYF
-,TRBJ1-1,-,TRBV6-6,TGTGCCAGCAGTCCGAACCTCTTCCCAGGGGTGGTGAACACTGAAGCTTTCTTT,CASSPNLFPGVVNTEAFF
-,TRBJ1-5,-,TRBV27,TGTGCCAGCAGTTTAGGACAGAGCAATCAGCCCCAGCATTTT,CASSLGQSNQPQHF
-,TRBJ1-1,-,TRBV2,TGTGCCAGCCTTTCGGGGGGGCATCGGGTGAACACTGAAGCTTTCTTT,CASLSGGHRVNTEAFF
few,TRBJ1-5,-,TRBV20-1,TGCAGTGCTAGTAATCGTCTTGGACAGCCCGTAGCCAATCAGCCCCAGCATTTT,CSASNRLGQPVANQPQHF
-,TRBJ2-7,TRBD2,TRBV7-8,TGTGCCAGCAGCTTAGCAAAGCCGGGGGGAGGCGAGCAGTACTTC,CASSLAKPGGGEQYF
-,TRBJ2-5,TRBD1,TRBV10-2,TGCGCCAGCAGTGTGACAGGGTTAGGGGAGACCCAGTACTTC,CASSVTGLGETQYF
few,TRBJ1-3,-,TRBV10-2,TGCGCCAGCAGCGAGTCGGGCACACGCTCTGGAAACACCATATATTTT,CASSESGTRSGNTIYF
-,TRBJ2-1,TRBD1,TRBV6-5,TGTGCCAGCAGTTCCGGGACAGGGCGTAACAATGAGCAGTTCTTC,CASSSGTGRNNEQFF
-,TRBJ1-2,TRBD1,TRBV6-2/TRBV6-3,TGTGCCAGCAGTTCCCGGGACAGGTCGAACTATGGCTACACCTTC,CASSSRDRSNYGYTF
-,TRBJ1-1,-,TRBV4-1,TGCGCCAGCAGCCAAGAATGGTCCAGGGTGAATGAAGCTTTCTTT,CASSQEWSRVNEAFF
-,TRBJ1-5,-,TRBV7-2,TGTGCCAGCAGCTTAGGTAGCAGGGGTAATCAGCCCCAGCATTTT,CASSLGSRGNQPQHF